One TCR beta chain is described in this entry. The antigen remains unidentified. This sample was included in a study of T cell responses to AZD1222 COVID-19 vaccine. Points from the study as a whole: There were mostly white British donors and more females than males, and clonal diversity was possibly underestimated.

Trimming removed 0 bases from V and 3 bases from J, with 14 bases in between. The germline CDR1 and CDR2 sequences are SGHRS and YFSETQ. The CDR3 runs 16 residues. Profiled with immunoSEQ multiplex PCR; TCRdb holds only in-frame clones, not every one. The top ten clones hold around 1.7% of a sample with just under 150,000 clones, approximately 89% of them seen once. The TCR was taken from an adult who received the AZD1222 COVID-19 vaccine. The chain combines TRBV5-1 with TRBJ2-3, with D perhaps TRBD1 or TRBD2 (5 bases each). The sample here was peripheral blood, taken 28 days after the second AZD1222 dose. CDR3 sequence: CASSLEGRDQTDTQYF. CDR3 DNA: TGCGCCAGCAGCTTGGAGGGCAGGGACCAGACAGATACGCAGTATTTT.